This entry features one TCR beta chain sequence. Its antigen is unidentified. Using a J-beta primer mix together with a sample-barcoded 5' primer, a second PCR was run for roughly 7 to 11 cycles. TCRdb fed the 5' RACE reads into MiXCR, producing one record per CDR3 protein. The sample lists hundreds of thousands of distinct CDR3 sequences, roughly 44% occurring once. The data are from a study of blood T cells in healthy people across ages. Isolation recovered at least 7 million PBMCs from every sample. Study results and caveats: Naive CD4+ cells and diversity were both higher in long-lived donors than in aged donors.

This clonotype originated in a man between 60 and 75 years old in good health. The sequencing input was blood.

Here the CDR3 DNA reads TGTGCCAGCAGTTATGAGGGCCGCACAGATACGCAGTATTTT. It specifies CASSYEGRTDTQYF. The chain couples TRBV6-2 or TRBV6-3 to TRBJ2-3, with D possibly being TRBD2 (5 bases). This CDR3 is 14 amino acids long. Trimming stripped 3 bases from V and 1 base from J, with 8 bases between. Looked up from germline, CDR1 is MNHEY and CDR2 is SVGEGT.